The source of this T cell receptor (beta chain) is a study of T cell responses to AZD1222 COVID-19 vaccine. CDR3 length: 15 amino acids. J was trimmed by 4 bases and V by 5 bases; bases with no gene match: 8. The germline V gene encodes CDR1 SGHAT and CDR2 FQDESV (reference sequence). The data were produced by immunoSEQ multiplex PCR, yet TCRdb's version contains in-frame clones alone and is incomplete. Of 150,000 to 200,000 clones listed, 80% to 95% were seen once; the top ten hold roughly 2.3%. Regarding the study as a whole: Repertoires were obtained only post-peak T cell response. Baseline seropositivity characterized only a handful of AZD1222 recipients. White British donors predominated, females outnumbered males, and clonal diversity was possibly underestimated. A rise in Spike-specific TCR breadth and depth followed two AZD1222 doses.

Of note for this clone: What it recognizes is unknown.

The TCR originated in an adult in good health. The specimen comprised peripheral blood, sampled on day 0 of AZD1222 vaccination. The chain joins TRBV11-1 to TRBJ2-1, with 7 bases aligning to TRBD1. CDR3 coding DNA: TGTGCCAGCAGCCCAGGGTCAGGGGGATACAATGAGCAGTTCTTC. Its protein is CASSPGSGGYNEQFF.